The text below deals with one T cell receptor (beta chain). This clone was seen only once. Its recognized antigen is unknown. One junction end does not reproduce the germline sequence, and a read error may be involved. Using the deep immunoSEQ assay, TCR CDR3 regions were amplified from genomic DNA by multiplex PCR. For each cell subset, the extracted genomic DNA was distributed evenly across all wells of several immunoSEQ 96-well plates, and each plate served as one replicate. For sorted subsets, each replicate PCR was loaded with 200 ng genomic DNA, equivalent to 25,000 to 35,000 T cell genomes. Purified libraries were quantified with a Qubit 3.0 fluorometer, sized on a Bioanalyzer 2100, and re-quantified with the KAPA Library Quantification kit. A separate single-read 150-cycle Illumina NextSeq 550 flow cell was used to sequence each immunoSEQ 96-well plate. Per the source publication's procedure: Because the immunoSEQ output included only junctional sequences and no quality scores, the filtering could not be the same as the filtering used for full-length reads. Sequences were annotated with PyIR, a Python wrapper for IgBLAST v1.9, and V/J genes and CDR3 were assigned using IMGT germline references. Reads were filtered out if the reads had weak V/J assignments (E-value above 1e-6), no CDR3, stop codons, out-of-frame junctions, or ambiguous translated residues. V3J clonotypes were defined as sequences sharing an identical inferred V gene, J gene, and CDR3 amino acid sequence. Percentage overlap between repertoires was calculated by dividing the number of shared unique clonotypes by the size of the smaller repertoire. Three approaches were used to assess repertoire richness: RTK rarefaction, the Chao1 estimator, and Recon v2.1 estimates of unobserved clonotypes. Generation probabilities for all TCRbeta clonotypes obtained by the gDNA method from four donors were computed using OLGA. The clones in this table, taken by TCRdb from immuneACCESS, are in-frame only. Not every clone is retained; where verified, under half of the shortfall comes from an unresolved V gene, and the cause of the rest is unknown. The D gene and trimming were derived from the DNA, and the V and J assignments and clone size from that table. Recorded for this sample are some 1,400,000 clones; roughly 96% of them occurred a single time. The top ten clones comprise 0.95% to 1.5% of the sample.

The donors were healthy, HIV-negative adults who had no recently reported acute infections or vaccinations. Only Caucasian adults living in Nashville, Tennessee, USA were represented among the donors. CD4+ T cells were enriched through magnetic negative selection, after which naive cells were positively selected on CD45RA and the remaining negative fraction served as the memory subset. After blood collection by leukapheresis, PBMCs were isolated using Ficoll-Histopaque density gradient centrifugation and then cryopreserved in the vapor phase of liquid nitrogen. Purity and quantity of every magnetically sorted T cell population were checked by analytical flow cytometry. Each sorted fraction had its genomic DNA isolated and then quantified by UV absorbance on a Nanodrop 2000c. The germline V gene (reference sequence) provides CDR1 LNHNV and CDR2 YYDKDF. Counted from cysteine to phenylalanine, this CDR3 has 20 amino acids. Kept here is only the CDR3 DNA, which spans 60 bases and is read in frame from base 1.

The entry originates in a study of shared clonotypes between healthy human individuals (dated by TCRdb to 2020 to 2021). Notes on the research overall: The cohort included a few men and a couple of women between 18 and 49 years of age. Per donor, leukapheresis produced somewhere between about 0.85 and 10 billion PBMCs. For each donor, CD4 naive and CD4 memory were each run on three plates, CD8 naive on two plates, and CD8 memory on one plate. Blood TCR repertoires of roughly five healthy adults were deeply sequenced to estimate repertoire size and the extent of clonotype sharing between individuals. Different laboratories and diverse techniques were used to prepare libraries and sequence TCR repertoires, to increase sequencing depth and limit assay-specific biases. The paper as a whole reports these results and caveats: Compared with non-shared clonotypes, clonotypes shared by all four sorted-subset donors had higher generation probabilities. Across a handful of donors, around 5% of naive CD4, approximately 3.5% of naive CD8, 2% to 2.5% of memory CD4, and 0.4% to 0.45% of memory CD8 clonotypes were shared. Because the study included only a small number of donors, the genetic and exposure-history diversity represented was limited. Even with the large sequencing depth, rarefaction of the sorted-subset datasets indicated that sequencing was incomplete. Sampling was restricted to blood, and TCR repertoires in tissues likely differ from the TCR repertoires found in blood. Naive subsets generally had larger estimated clonotype richness than memory subsets did. Pairwise subsampling indicated that sequencing depth was expected to affect the degree of clonotype sharing among donors.

The rearrangement combines TRBV15 with TRBJ2-2; TRBD1 is perhaps the D gene, given 7 matching bases. The TCR originated in a man under 40 in good health. Sequenced sample: naive CD4+ T cells sorted from blood. In light of the paper, this sample's cell subset or site label describes: CD45RA+ positively selected. The nucleotides are TGTGCCACCAGAAGAGGAGGGTCAAGGGGGCAAGCCAAACCTACCGGGGAGCTGTTTTTT. Translated, it reads CATRRGGSRGQAKPTGELFF. With the rest looked up from the reference TRBV15 and TRBJ2-2 genes rather than sequenced, the full variable domain is DAMVIQNPRYQVTQFGKPVTLSCSQTLNHNVMYWYQQKSSQAPKLLFHYYDKDFNNEADTPDNFQSRRPNTSFCFLDIRSPGLGDTAMYLCATRRGGSRGQAKPTGELFFGEGSRLTVL.